A single sample gave rise to the 24 T cell receptor beta chains below, sequenced in a study of technical replicates of blood from several donors. The assay was immunoSEQ multiplex PCR, and TCRdb's table has in-frame clones only and misses some. The sample consists of about 88,000 clones, about 94% of them appearing once. The sample comprised T cells isolated from PBMCs. The receptors were gathered from a human donor in good health.

The chain combines TRBV7-9 with TRBJ1-1; 8 bases map to TRBD1. V shed 5 bases, J shed 3 bases, and the junction held 8 bases outside the gene matches. Germline V CDR1 and CDR2: SEHNR, FQNEAQ (reference sequence). The CDR3 covers 15 residues. This CDR3 is CASSPQGAADTEAFF. CDR3 DNA: TGTGCCAGCAGCCCTCAGGGGGCAGCTGACACTGAAGCTTTCTTT.

V gene TRBV11-3 combines with J gene TRBJ2-7, with 8 bases aligning to TRBD1. Germline-derived CDR1 and CDR2 are SGHNT and YENEEA. Trimming removed 4 bases from V and 4 bases from J; junction bases left unmatched: 9. The length of the CDR3 is 15 residues. CDR3 sequence reads: CASSSRTGSLYEQYF. CDR3 DNA sequence: TGTGCCAGCAGCTCTAGGACAGGGTCTCTTTACGAGCAGTACTTC.

This clone has just one count. The chain recombines TRBV30 with TRBJ1-1, with D perhaps TRBD1 (6 bases). Germline values: CDR1 GTSNPN, CDR2 SVGIG (reference sequence). V was cut by 0 bases and J by 1 base, with 12 bases left in between. This CDR3 is 15 amino acids long. The CDR3 bases are TGTGCCTGGAGTGTAAACAGGGTGAAGAACACTGAAGCTTTCTTT. Protein sequence: CAWSVNRVKNTEAFF.

The chain links TRBV5-1 to TRBJ2-5, with a weak D call TRBD2 (6 bases). V gave up 0 bases and J gave up 4 bases, with 13 bases separating them. Germline V gene sequence: CDR1 SGHRS, CDR2 YFSETQ. This CDR3 has 15 residues. CDR3 sequence: CASSLGDQAGETQYF. CDR3 in DNA: TGCGCCAGCAGCTTGGGGGACCAAGCGGGAGAGACCCAGTACTTC.

The V and J genes are TRBV11-1 and TRBJ1-1; 8 positions match TRBD1. Germline CDR1 is SGHAT and CDR2 is FQDESV (reference sequence). This CDR3 region has 13 residues. With 6 bases clipped from V and 4 bases from J, the junction kept 4 bases outside the gene matches. This CDR3 is CASRTTGGTEAFF. In DNA, the CDR3 is TGTGCCAGCAGGACTACAGGGGGCACTGAAGCTTTCTTT.

This clone was found a few times. The chain is built from TRBV7-9 and TRBJ1-1; D is unclear. From germline, CDR1 is SEHNR and CDR2 FQNEAQ (reference sequence). The CDR3 extends over 12 amino acids. V lost 5 bases, J lost 5 bases, and 9 bases lay in between. The CDR3 is CASSPVSTEAFF. In DNA, the CDR3 is TGTGCCAGCAGCCCTGTTTCGACTGAAGCTTTCTTT.

The chain carries TRBV11-2 and TRBJ1-2; TRBD1 agrees at 9 bases. This CDR3 contains 15 residues. The V gene's germline CDR1 is SGHAT and CDR2 FQNNGV. The J segment lost 4 bases and the V segment lost 0 bases, leaving 3 bases of the junction unmatched. CDR3 coding DNA: TGTGCCAGCAGCTTAGATTTGGGACAGGGCTATGGCTACACCTTC. Translated, it gives CASSLDLGQGYGYTF.

This chain connects TRBV5-1 to TRBJ1-4; D unresolved. The CDR3 totals 14 residues. Trimming removed 0 bases from V and 8 bases from J, with 11 bases in between. Per germline, CDR1 SGHRS and CDR2 YFSETQ. CDR3 coding DNA: TGCGCCAGCAGCTTGGATGGGGAGGGAGAAAAACTGTTTTTT. It translates to CASSLDGEGEKLFF.

CDR3 sequence reads: CSVVEEDGTDTQYF. The CDR3 DNA reads TGCAGCGTTGTGGAGGAGGATGGCACAGATACGCAGTATTTT. The rearrangement joins TRBV29-1 to TRBJ2-3, with a possible D match to TRBD2 (5 bases). V was clipped by 4 bases and J by 1 base, with 12 bases between them. This CDR3 region has 14 residues. Germline V gene data show CDR1 as SQVTM and CDR2 as ANQGSEA.

The CDR3, as DNA: TGCGCCAGCGGACAAGGAAACACCATATATTTT. It codes for CASGQGNTIYF. The J gene is TRBJ1-3, the V gene TRBV5-1, with TRBD1 as a possible D gene (5 bases). Trimming removed 7 bases at V and 4 bases at J, with 6 bases between. Germline values: CDR1 SGHRS, CDR2 YFSETQ. The CDR3 spans 11 residues.

This sequence joins TRBV19 and TRBJ2-7, with 7 bases that match TRBD1. Trimming at V came to 4 bases and at J to 3 bases, leaving 3 bases not matched to a gene. This CDR3 region has 13 residues. Germline values: CDR1 LNHDA, CDR2 SQIVND (reference sequence). CDR3 in DNA: TGTGCCAGTAGTAGGGGACAGCACTACGAGCAGTACTTC. Translated, it gives CASSRGQHYEQYF. The full variable domain, with the rest looked up from reference TRBV19 and TRBJ2-7, is DGGITQSPKYLFRKEGQNVTLSCEQNLNHDAMYWYRQDPGQGLRLIYYSQIVNDFQKGDIAEGYSVSREKKESFPLTVTSAQKNPTAFYLCASSRGQHYEQYFGPGTRLTVT.

The CDR3 region is CASSLSPADYNEQFF. The CDR3 nucleotides read TGCGCCAGCAGCTTGTCACCAGCGGATTACAATGAGCAGTTCTTC. The rearrangement joins TRBV5-1 to TRBJ2-1; possible D gene TRBD2, 5 bases. The CDR3 has 15 amino acids. The ends were cut back, 1 base at V and 4 bases at J, with 12 bases in the middle. The germline V gene has CDR1 SGHRS and CDR2 YFSETQ.

The V call is TRBV2, the J call TRBJ2-7; 8 bases fit TRBD1. The CDR3 consists of 12 residues. Germline loops: CDR1 SNHLY, CDR2 FYNNEI. After removal of 4 bases from V and 12 bases from J, the junction contained 8 bases not matched to a gene. The CDR3 here is CASSGQGAGTYF. CDR3 bases: TGTGCCAGCAGTGGGCAGGGGGCCGGGACGTACTTC.

The chain employs TRBV7-8 and TRBJ2-6; no clear D. The CDR3 spans 15 residues. Trimming took 3 bases from V and 0 from J, leaving 6 bases between them. CDR1 SGHVS and CDR2 FQNEAQ come from the germline V gene. CDR3 sequence reads: CASSLMSSGANVLTF. CDR3 nucleotides: TGTGCCAGCAGCTTGATGAGCTCTGGGGCCAACGTCCTGACTTTC.

The V call is TRBV30, the J call TRBJ2-5, with TRBD2 matching 7 bases. With V trimmed by 5 bases and J by 3 bases, 6 bases remained unmatched. Germline V lookup: CDR1 GTSNPN, CDR2 SVGIG (reference sequence). The CDR3 sequence is 13 residues long. The DNA for the CDR3 is TGTGCCTGGGATCTAGCGGCGGAAGAGACCCAGTACTTC. Translating gives CAWDLAAEETQYF.

This clone was recorded once. The chain is built from TRBV4-1 and TRBJ2-2, with a possible D match to TRBD1 (6 bases). CDR1 is MGHRA and CDR2 is YSYEKL in the germline V gene. The CDR3 length is 14 residues. V lost 5 bases and J lost 7, with 14 bases in between. In DNA form, the CDR3 reads TGCGCCAGCAGCAGTAACAGGGTCCACGGGGAGCTGTTTTTT. It translates to CASSSNRVHGELFF.

The chain recombines TRBV20-1 with TRBJ1-2; no definite D call. Trimming pared 8 bases from V and 8 bases from J, leaving 12 bases between. The CDR3 has 10 residues. CDR1 is DFQATT, CDR2 SNEGSKA, per germline (reference sequence). CDR3 sequence: CSPEGGGYTF. The DNA for the CDR3 is TGCAGTCCCGAGGGTGGCGGCTACACCTTC.

Only one count was recorded for this clone. This sequence joins TRBV18 and TRBJ1-3; tentative D call: TRBD1 (5 bases). Germline V lookup: CDR1 KGHSH, CDR2 LQKENI. This CDR3 has 17 amino acids. Deletions cut 1 base from V and 0 bases from J, with 13 bases between. The CDR3 DNA sequence: TGTGCCAGCTCACCACTGTCCGACAGTTACTCTGGAAACACCATATATTTT. Translating it yields CASSPLSDSYSGNTIYF.

The V gene is TRBV2, the J gene TRBJ2-5; TRBD1 is a possible D gene (6 bases). The CDR3 length is 10 residues. Germline V CDR1 and CDR2: SNHLY, FYNNEI. Trimming took 6 bases from V and 9 from J, leaving 8 bases between them. The CDR3 sequence: CASRRGSQYF. The CDR3 DNA reads as TGTGCCAGCAGGAGGGGGTCCCAGTACTTC.

This clone has a single count. This chain joins TRBV19 and TRBJ2-7; 7 bases align to TRBD1. Germline V gives CDR1 LNHDA, CDR2 SQIVND (reference sequence). Trimming at V came to 10 bases and at J to 2 bases, leaving 8 bases not matched to a gene. The CDR3 is 13 residues long. The CDR3 DNA reads TGTGCCACCAAGAGAGGGGGCCCCTACGAGCAGTACTTC. Protein product: CATKRGGPYEQYF.

V gene TRBV19 combines with J gene TRBJ1-2; TRBD1 aligns across 8 bases. There are 15 residues in the CDR3. Germline V gives CDR1 LNHDA, CDR2 SQIVND (reference sequence). V lost 1 base and J lost 8; bases outside the gene matches: 9. Here the CDR3 reads CASSIGPDRGGGYTF. DNA for the CDR3: TGTGCCAGTAGTATAGGGCCAGACAGGGGCGGCGGCTACACCTTC.

V is TRBV7-2 and J is TRBJ2-6; possible D gene TRBD1, 6 bases. With 2 bases removed from V and 1 base from J, the gap between germline ends came to 6 bases. The CDR3 has 15 residues. CDR1 is SGHTA and CDR2 is FQGNSA in the germline V gene. The CDR3 reads CASSLRGSGANVLTF. The CDR3 nucleotides are TGTGCCAGCAGCTTAAGGGGGTCTGGGGCCAACGTCCTGACTTTC.

The count of this clone is one. The V gene is TRBV27, the J gene TRBJ1-4, with 8 bases fitting TRBD1. Trimming took 6 bases from V and 5 from J; bases not matched to a gene: 8. This CDR3 is built from 15 residues. CDR1 is MNHEY and CDR2 is SMNVEV in the germline V gene (reference sequence). CDR3 protein: CASSLYQGANEKLFF. For the CDR3, the DNA is TGTGCCAGCAGCCTTTATCAGGGGGCGAATGAAAAACTGTTTTTT.

This chain joins TRBV2 and TRBJ2-5; 9 positions match TRBD2. From germline, CDR1 is SNHLY and CDR2 FYNNEI. V was pared by 8 bases and J by 4 bases, with 8 bases of the junction left unmatched. This CDR3 contains 14 residues. The CDR3 is CASGGRAGGETQYF. CDR3 nucleotides: TGTGCCAGCGGGGGTCGAGCGGGAGGAGAGACCCAGTACTTC.